This T cell receptor (beta chain) was documented in a study of blood T cell repertoires in COVID-19 (TCRdb year 2020). Regarding the complete study: Collaborator samples came from the United States, Italy and Spain and covered acute and convalescent phases of COVID-19. The prospective study material was composed of cDNA or gDNA derived from T cells, B-cell-depleted T cells, or PBMCs. The dataset comprised deeply sampled blood TCRbeta repertoires from subjects exposed to, actively infected with, or recovered from COVID-19. A freely available public database, intended as a resource for researchers studying the immune response to SARS-CoV-2, is where the repertoires were released. Samples came from the ongoing ImmuneRACE study (first 160 participants) plus 1,254 subjects from 6 global collaborators. Sample metadata almost always included a de-identified subject ID, COVID-19 status, age in years and sex. Where available, HLA class I and class II types were taken from metadata supplied by the sample provider and were not determined by assay-based typing. What the study reported, not specific to this receptor: How much clinical and demographic metadata was included differed by source and by participant, and the metadata was provided uncurated.

One collaborating source in Seattle enrolled patients while the patients were actively infected and followed the patients over time throughout the course of disease. Collaborating institutions collected whole blood in K2EDTA tubes following their own protocols. For TCRbeta analysis, collaborators shipped samples as frozen whole blood, isolated PBMCs, or DNA extracted from either of those sample types. To note about this clone: Its specific antigen is unknown. Per-base quality was not reported, and no clone a single base away is much larger than it.

As encoded in the germline V gene, CDR1 is MNHEY while CDR2 is SVGAGI. From the cysteine through the phenylalanine, the CDR3 covers 15 amino acids. Only the CDR3 part of the read is kept: 45 bases, read in frame from the first base. V is clipped by 7 bases and J by 1 base, and the sequence between their germline boundaries is 14 bases long. The immunoSEQ Assay, a bias-controlled multiplex PCR, was used to amplify TCRbeta CDR3 regions from genomic DNA. Per the authors' processing: Nucleated cell counts per sample were estimated from amplification of reference gene primers within the assay. To quantify the absolute abundance of each unique TCRbeta CDR3 rearrangement, sequence reads were collapsed and filtered. For each sample, productive Simpson clonality was calculated by taking the square root of Simpson's diversity index across productive rearrangements. Imported from immuneACCESS, the table was reduced by TCRdb to in-frame sequences with V and J called. These copies leave out some clones; in studies compared against another copy, an unresolved V gene accounts for under half, and the cause of the remainder is not known. V and J calls and clone size are given by that table; D and trimming were obtained from the DNA. A total of some 180,000 clones appear in this sample, roughly 88% of them only once. The leading ten clones occupy approximately 4.6% of the sample.

The chain couples TRBV6-5 to TRBJ1-5; TRBD1 might be the D gene, on 5 matching bases. The sequence was collected from a man between 18 and 29 years old with COVID-19, enrolled during active disease. Sequences were obtained from peripheral blood. The encoded CDR3 is CASTSRGASNQPQHF. The DNA reads TGTGCCAGCACGAGCCGCGGGGCAAGCAATCAGCCCCAGCATTTT.